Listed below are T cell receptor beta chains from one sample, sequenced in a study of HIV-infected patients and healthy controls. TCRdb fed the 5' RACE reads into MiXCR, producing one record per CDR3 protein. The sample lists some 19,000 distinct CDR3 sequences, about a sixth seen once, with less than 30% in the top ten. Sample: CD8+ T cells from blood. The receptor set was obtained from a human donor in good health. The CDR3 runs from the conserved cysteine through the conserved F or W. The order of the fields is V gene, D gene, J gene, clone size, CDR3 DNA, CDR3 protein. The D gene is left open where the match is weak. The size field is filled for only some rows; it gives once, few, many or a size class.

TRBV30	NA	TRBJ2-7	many	TGTGCCTGGAGTGTCGAGCCCCTTACGGAGCAGTACTTC	CAWSVEPLTEQYF
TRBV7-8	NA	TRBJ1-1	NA	TGTGCCAGCAGCTTATATCAGAACACTGAAGCTTTCTTT	CASSLYQNTEAFF
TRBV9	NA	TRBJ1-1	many	TGTGCCAGCAGCGCCTCGACAGTCATGAACACTGAAGCTTTCTTT	CASSASTVMNTEAFF
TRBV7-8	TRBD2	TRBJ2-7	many	TGTGCCAGCAGCTTAGCCCGGACTAGCGAATCCTACGAGCAGTACTTC	CASSLARTSESYEQYF
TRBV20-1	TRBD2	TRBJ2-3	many	TGCAGTGCTAGAGGGGGGGCAGCGGGAGGGCCCTCGGATACGCAGTATTTT	CSARGGAAGGPSDTQYF
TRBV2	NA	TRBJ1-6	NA	TGTGCCAGCAGTGATTTGGACGCCGAATTGAATTCACCCCTCCACTTT	CASSDLDAELNSPLHF
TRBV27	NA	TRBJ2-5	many	TGTGCCAGCAGTTTACTGGGAGGCCCCCAAGAGACCCAGTACTTC	CASSLLGGPQETQYF
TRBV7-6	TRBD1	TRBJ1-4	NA	TGTGCCAGCAGTTCGGACAGGGTCAGCGAAAAACTGTTTTTT	CASSSDRVSEKLFF
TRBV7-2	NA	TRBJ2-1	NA	TGTGCCAGCAGCTTACCACGTTTTACAATTCGTGAGCAGTTCTTC	CASSLPRFTIREQFF
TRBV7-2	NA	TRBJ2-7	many	TGTGCCAGCAGCTTAGCTCCTAGCACCGAGGTGTACTTC	CASSLAPSTEVYF
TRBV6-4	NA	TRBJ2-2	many	TGTGCCAGCAGTGAGCACAGTGACACCGGGGAGCTGTTTTTT	CASSEHSDTGELFF
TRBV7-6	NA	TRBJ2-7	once	TGTGCCAGCAGCTTAGAAACCACCTCCTACGAGCAGTACTTC	CASSLETTSYEQYF
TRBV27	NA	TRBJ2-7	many	TGTGCCAGCTCAGAGGGTTACGAGCAGTACTTC	CASSEGYEQYF
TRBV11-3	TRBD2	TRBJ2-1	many	TGTGCCAGCAGCCTCACAGTGGGCCTAGCGGACAATGAGCAGTTCTTC	CASSLTVGLADNEQFF
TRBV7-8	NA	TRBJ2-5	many	TGTGCCAGCAGGATCATCGAGACCCAGTACTTC	CASRIIETQYF
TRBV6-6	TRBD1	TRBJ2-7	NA	TGTGCCAGCACCGGGACAGACAACTACGAGCAGTACTTC	CASTGTDNYEQYF
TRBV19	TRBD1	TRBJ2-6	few	TGTGCCAGCGGGACAGGTGGCTCTGGGGCCAACGTCCTGACTTTC	CASGTGGSGANVLTF
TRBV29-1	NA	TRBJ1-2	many	TGCAGCGCCGGTGCCCCAGAACCAAACTATGGCTACACCTTC	CSAGAPEPNYGYTF
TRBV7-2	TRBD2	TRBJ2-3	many	TGTGCCAGCAGCTTATTCCCCCTAGCGGGAGGGGGCACAGATACGCAGTATTTT	CASSLFPLAGGGTDTQYF
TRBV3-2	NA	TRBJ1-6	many	TGTGCCAGCAGCCAAGGACGGCGAGTCCGAACTTCACCCCTCCACTTT	CASSQGRRVRTSPLHF
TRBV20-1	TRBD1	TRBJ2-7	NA	TGCAGTGCCGATGGTGCCGGGACAGATTCCTACGAGCAGTACTTC	CSADGAGTDSYEQYF
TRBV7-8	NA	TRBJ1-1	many	TGTGCCAGCAGCGAATGGGGGAAGGTCACTGAAGCTTTCTTT	CASSEWGKVTEAFF
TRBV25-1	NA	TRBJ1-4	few	TGTGCCAGCAGTGAATGGGGAAGCGCAGATGAAAAACTGTTTTTT	CASSEWGSADEKLFF
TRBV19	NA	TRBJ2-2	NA	TGTGCCAGTAGTATTGGGTCATGGGGGCAGCCGAACACCGGGGAGCTGTTTTTT	CASSIGSWGQPNTGELFF
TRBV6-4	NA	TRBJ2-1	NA	TGTGCCAGCAGTGAGTCAGCGGCGCATGAGCAGTTCTTC	CASSESAAHEQFF
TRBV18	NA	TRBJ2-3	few	TGTGCCAGCTCACCGGCCTTCCCCAGAGCTACGCAGTATTTT	CASSPAFPRATQYF
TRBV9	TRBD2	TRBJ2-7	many	TGTGCCAGCAGCGCGTCCGGGACTAGCGGGACCGAGCAGTACTTC	CASSASGTSGTEQYF
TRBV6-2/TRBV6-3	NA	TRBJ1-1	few	TGTGCCAGCAGTTGGGGATACGAGGCGGGGTACACTGAAGCTTTCTTT	CASSWGYEAGYTEAFF
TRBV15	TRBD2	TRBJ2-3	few	TGTGCCACCAGCAGTAGCGGGAGGGCCCGAGATACGCAGTATTTT	CATSSSGRARDTQYF
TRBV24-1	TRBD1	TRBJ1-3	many	TGTGCCACCAGTGTCGGGCAGGGGGCGACCATATATTTT	CATSVGQGATIYF
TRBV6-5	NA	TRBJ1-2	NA	TGTGCCAGCAGCTCACAGGGAGGAAATGGCTACACCTTC	CASSSQGGNGYTF
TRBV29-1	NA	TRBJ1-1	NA	TGCAGCGTTGTCTGGGGGAACACTGAAGCTTTCTTT	CSVVWGNTEAFF
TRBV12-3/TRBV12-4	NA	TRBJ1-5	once	TGTGCCAGCAGTTTAGTTTGGGGATCAAATCAGCCCCAGCATTTT	CASSLVWGSNQPQHF
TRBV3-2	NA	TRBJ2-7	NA	TGTGCCAGCAGCCCGGAACTGACTAGCGGGGACTACGAGCAGTACTTC	CASSPELTSGDYEQYF
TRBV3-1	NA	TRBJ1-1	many	TGTGCCAGCAGCCACACAGCGAACACTGAAGCTTTCTTT	CASSHTANTEAFF
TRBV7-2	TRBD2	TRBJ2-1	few	TGTGCCAGCACCCATAGCGGGGGGGCCTACGAGCAGTTCTTC	CASTHSGGAYEQFF
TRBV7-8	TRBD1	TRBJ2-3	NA	TGTGCCAGCAGCTTAGCGCAGGGGGCAGATACGCAGTATTTT	CASSLAQGADTQYF
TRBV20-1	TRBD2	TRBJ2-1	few	TGCAGTCGGACTAGCGAGACCTACAATGAGCAGTTCTTC	CSRTSETYNEQFF
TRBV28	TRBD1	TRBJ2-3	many	TGTGCCAGCAGTGGGGGACAGGTCTCAGATACGCAGTATTTT	CASSGGQVSDTQYF
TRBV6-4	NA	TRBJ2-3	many	TGTGCCAGCAGTGACTCGACCACAGATACGCAGTATTTT	CASSDSTTDTQYF
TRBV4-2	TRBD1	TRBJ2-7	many	TGTGCCAGCAGCCAAGATTTAGGGGGCCTCTCCTACGAGCAGTACTTC	CASSQDLGGLSYEQYF
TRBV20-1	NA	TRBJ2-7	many	TGCAGTGCTAGCGTATTGGACGGAAACTACGAGCAGTACTTC	CSASVLDGNYEQYF
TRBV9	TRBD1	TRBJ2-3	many	TGTGCCAGCAGCGTAGGAGGGGGACAGGGTCGGAAGGATACGCAGTATTTT	CASSVGGGQGRKDTQYF
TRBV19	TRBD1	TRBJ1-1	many	TGTGCCACCTCAACGACAGGGCGACTGAACACTGAAGCTTTCTTT	CATSTTGRLNTEAFF
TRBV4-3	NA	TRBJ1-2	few	TGCGCCAGCAGCCAAGGTTGGAAATCTAACTATGGCTACACCTTC	CASSQGWKSNYGYTF
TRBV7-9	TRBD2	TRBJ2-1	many	TGTGCCAGCAGCTCTGTTCTAGCGGGGGTGCCTACCTACAATGAGCAGTTCTTC	CASSSVLAGVPTYNEQFF
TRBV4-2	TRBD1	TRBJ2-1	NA	TGTGCCAGCAGCCAGCTGGGACAGGGGGCATTTTTTGAGCAGTTCTTC	CASSQLGQGAFFEQFF
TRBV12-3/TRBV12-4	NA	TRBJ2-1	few	TGTGCCAGCAGTTTGTCAATCTACAATGAGCAGTTCTTC	CASSLSIYNEQFF
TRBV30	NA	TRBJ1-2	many	TGTGCCTGGCACTCAGACAGACAAAACTATGGCTACACCTTC	CAWHSDRQNYGYTF
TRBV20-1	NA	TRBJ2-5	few	TGCAGTGCCAAGCTTACCGCCCGTAGAGAGACCCAGTACTTC	CSAKLTARRETQYF
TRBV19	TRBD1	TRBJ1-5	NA	TGTGCCAGTAACCCAGGGGGCCCGCCCCAGCATTTT	CASNPGGPPQHF
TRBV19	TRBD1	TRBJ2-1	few	TGTGCCAGTAGTGTCCGGGACAGCCACTACAATGAGCAGTTCTTC	CASSVRDSHYNEQFF